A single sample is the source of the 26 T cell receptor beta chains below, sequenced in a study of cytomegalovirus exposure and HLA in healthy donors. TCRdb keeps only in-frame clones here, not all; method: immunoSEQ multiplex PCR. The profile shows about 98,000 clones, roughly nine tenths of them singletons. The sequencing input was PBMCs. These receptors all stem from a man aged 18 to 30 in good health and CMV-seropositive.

The CDR3 reads CASSPGLAGVPRQYF. The CDR3 nucleotides read TGTGCCAGCAGCCCCGGACTAGCGGGAGTGCCCCGGCAGTACTTC. This chain joins TRBV14 and TRBJ2-7; 13 bases are shared with TRBD2. V was pared by 4 bases and J by 9 bases, with 9 bases of the junction left unmatched. Germline values: CDR1 SGHDN, CDR2 FVKESK. The CDR3 loop spans 15 amino acids.

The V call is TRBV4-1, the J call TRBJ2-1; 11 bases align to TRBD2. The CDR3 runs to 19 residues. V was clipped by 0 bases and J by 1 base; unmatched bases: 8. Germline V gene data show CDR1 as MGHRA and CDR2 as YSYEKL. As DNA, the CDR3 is TGCGCCAGCAGCCAAGAGGCTTCGGGACTAGCGGCTTCCTACAATGAGCAGTTCTTC. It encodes CASSQEASGLAASYNEQFF.

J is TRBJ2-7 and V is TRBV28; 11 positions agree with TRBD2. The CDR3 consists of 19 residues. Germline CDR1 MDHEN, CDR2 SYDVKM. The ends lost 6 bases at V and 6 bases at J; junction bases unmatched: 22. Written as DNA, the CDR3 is TGTGCCAGCAGCCCCTTCCGACTAGCGGGGTCTGTGTCGTGGCGCGAGCAGTACTTC. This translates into CASSPFRLAGSVSWREQYF.

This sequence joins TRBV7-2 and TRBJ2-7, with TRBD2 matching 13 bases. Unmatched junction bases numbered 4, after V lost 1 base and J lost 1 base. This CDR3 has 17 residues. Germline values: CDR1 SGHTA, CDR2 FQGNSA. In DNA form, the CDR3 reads TGTGCCAGCAGCTTAGTGACTAGCGGGAGGAGATCCTACGAGCAGTACTTC. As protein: CASSLVTSGRRSYEQYF.

In DNA form, the CDR3 reads TGTGCCATCAGTGAGTCATCGACTCACGGGGCGGGATCCTACAATGAGCAGTTCTTC. This sequence encodes CAISESSTHGAGSYNEQFF. This chain uses TRBV10-3 with TRBJ2-1, with D possibly matching TRBD2 (6 bases). Germline loops: CDR1 ENHRY, CDR2 SYGVKD. This CDR3 comprises 19 residues. Trimming removed 0 bases at V and 1 base at J, with 19 bases between.

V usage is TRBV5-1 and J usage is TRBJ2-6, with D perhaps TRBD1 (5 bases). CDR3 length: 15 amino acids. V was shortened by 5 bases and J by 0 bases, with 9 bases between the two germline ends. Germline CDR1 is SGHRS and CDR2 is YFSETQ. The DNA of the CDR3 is TGCGCCAGCAGGACACAGGCCTCTGGGGCCAACGTCCTGACTTTC. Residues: CASRTQASGANVLTF.

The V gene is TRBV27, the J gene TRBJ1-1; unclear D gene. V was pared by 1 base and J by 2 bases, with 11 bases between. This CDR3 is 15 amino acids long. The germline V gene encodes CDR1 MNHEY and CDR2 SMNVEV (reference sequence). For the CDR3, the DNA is TGTGCCAGCAGTTTATTCCCAATCGGTAACACTGAAGCTTTCTTT. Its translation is CASSLFPIGNTEAFF.

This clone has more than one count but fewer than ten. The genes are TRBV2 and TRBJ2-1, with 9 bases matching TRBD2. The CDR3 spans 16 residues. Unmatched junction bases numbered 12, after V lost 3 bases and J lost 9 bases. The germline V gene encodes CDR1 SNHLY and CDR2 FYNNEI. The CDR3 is CASSEGVAGEAGEQFF. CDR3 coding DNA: TGTGCCAGCAGTGAGGGAGTAGCGGGAGAGGCCGGTGAGCAGTTCTTC.

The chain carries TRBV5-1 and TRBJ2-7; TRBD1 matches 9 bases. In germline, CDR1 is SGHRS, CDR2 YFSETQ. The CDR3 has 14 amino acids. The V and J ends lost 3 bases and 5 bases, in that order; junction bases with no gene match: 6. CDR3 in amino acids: CASSSGQGRHEQYF. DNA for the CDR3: TGCGCCAGCAGCTCGGGACAGGGACGACACGAGCAGTACTTC.

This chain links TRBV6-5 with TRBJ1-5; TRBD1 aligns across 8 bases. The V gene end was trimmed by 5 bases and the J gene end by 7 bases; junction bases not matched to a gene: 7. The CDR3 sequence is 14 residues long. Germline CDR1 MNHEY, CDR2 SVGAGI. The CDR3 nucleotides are TGTGCCAGCAGTCCTAACAGGGGGTTGCAGCCCCAGCATTTT. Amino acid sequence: CASSPNRGLQPQHF.

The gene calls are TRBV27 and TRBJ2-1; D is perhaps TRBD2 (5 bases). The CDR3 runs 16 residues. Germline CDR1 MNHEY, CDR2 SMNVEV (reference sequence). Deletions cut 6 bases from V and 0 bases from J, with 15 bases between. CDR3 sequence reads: CASSQSGSSSYNEQFF. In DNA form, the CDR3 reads TGTGCCAGCAGCCAAAGTGGGAGTAGCTCCTACAATGAGCAGTTCTTC.

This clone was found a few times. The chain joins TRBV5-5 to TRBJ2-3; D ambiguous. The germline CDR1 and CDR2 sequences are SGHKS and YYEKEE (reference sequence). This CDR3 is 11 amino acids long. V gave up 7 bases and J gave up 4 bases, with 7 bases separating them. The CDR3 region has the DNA TGTGCCAGCCACCGGGCAGATACGCAGTATTTT. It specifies CASHRADTQYF. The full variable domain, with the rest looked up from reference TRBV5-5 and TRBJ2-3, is DAGVTQSPTHLIKTRGQQVTLRCSPISGHKSVSWYQQVLGQGPQFIFQYYEKEERGRGNFPDRFSARQFPNYSSELNVNALLLGDSALYLCASHRADTQYFGPGTRLTVL.

This CDR3 reads CASSRQGADQPQHF. DNA for the CDR3: TGTGCCAGCAGTAGACAGGGGGCTGACCAGCCCCAGCATTTT. The chain employs TRBV6-5 and TRBJ1-5; the match to TRBD1 covers 10 bases. CDR1 is MNHEY and CDR2 is SVGAGI in the germline V gene. This CDR3 spans 14 amino acids. Trimming at V came to 5 bases and at J to 7 bases, leaving 5 bases not matched to a gene.

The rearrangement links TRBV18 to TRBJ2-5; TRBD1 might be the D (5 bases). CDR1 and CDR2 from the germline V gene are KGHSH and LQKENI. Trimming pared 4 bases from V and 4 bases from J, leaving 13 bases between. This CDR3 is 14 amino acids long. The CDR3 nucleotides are TGTGCCAGCTCACGACTCACAGGTACAGAGACCCAGTACTTC. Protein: CASSRLTGTETQYF. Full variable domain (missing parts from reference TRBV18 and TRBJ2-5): NAGVMQNPRHLVRRRGQEARLRCSPMKGHSHVYWYRQLPEEGLKFMVYLQKENIIDESGMPKERFSAEFPKEGPSILRIQQVVRGDSAAYFCASSRLTGTETQYFGPGTRLLVL.

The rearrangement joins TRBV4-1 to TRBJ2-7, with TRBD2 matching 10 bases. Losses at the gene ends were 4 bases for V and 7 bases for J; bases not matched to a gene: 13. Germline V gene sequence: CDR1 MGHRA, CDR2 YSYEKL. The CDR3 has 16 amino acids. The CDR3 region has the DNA TGCGCCAGCAGCCGAGCCCCTAGCGGGAGCTCAGGGGAGCAGTACTTC. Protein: CASSRAPSGSSGEQYF.

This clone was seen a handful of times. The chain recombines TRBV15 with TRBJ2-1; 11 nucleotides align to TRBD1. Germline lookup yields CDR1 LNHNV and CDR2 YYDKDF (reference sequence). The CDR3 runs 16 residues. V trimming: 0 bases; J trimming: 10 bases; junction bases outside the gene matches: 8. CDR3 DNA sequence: TGTGCCACCAGCAGAGATAGAGGACAGGGGGCTGGCGAGCAGTTCTTC. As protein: CATSRDRGQGAGEQFF.

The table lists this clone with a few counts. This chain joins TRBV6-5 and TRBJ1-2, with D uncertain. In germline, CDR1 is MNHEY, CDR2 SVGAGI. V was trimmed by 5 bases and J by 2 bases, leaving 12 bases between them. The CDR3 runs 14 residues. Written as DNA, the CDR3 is TGTGCCAGCAGTCCTCCGGGGAACAACTATGGCTACACCTTC. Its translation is CASSPPGNNYGYTF.

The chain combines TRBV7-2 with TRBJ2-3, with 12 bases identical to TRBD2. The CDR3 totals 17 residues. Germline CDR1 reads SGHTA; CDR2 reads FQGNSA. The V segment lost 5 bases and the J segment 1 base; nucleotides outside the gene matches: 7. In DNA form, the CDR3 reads TGTGCCAGCAGCCGTACTACTAGCGGGGGGCGCACAGATACGCAGTATTTT. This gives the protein CASSRTTSGGRTDTQYF.

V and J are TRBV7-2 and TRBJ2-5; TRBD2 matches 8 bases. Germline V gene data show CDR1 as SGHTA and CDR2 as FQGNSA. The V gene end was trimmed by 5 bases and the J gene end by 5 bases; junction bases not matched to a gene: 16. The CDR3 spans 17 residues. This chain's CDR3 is CASSLWGGLVGSETQYF. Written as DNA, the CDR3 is TGTGCCAGCAGCCTGTGGGGGGGACTAGTGGGGTCGGAGACCCAGTACTTC.

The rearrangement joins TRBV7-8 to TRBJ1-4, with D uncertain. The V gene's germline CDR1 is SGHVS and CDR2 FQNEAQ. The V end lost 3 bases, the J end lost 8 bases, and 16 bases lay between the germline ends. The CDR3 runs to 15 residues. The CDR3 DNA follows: TGTGCCAGCAGCTTTACGGGAGAGATAAGCGAAAAACTGTTTTTT. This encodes CASSFTGEISEKLFF.

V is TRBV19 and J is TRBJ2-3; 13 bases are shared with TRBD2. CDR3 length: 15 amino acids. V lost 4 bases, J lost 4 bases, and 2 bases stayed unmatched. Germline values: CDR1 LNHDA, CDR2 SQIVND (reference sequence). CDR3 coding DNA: TGTGCCAGTAGTAGTGGACTAGCGGGAGCAGATACGCAGTATTTT. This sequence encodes CASSSGLAGADTQYF.

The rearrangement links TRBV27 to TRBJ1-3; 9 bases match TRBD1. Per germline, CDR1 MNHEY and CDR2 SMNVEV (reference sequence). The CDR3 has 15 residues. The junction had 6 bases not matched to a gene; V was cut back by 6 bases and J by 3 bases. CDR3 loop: CASRPTGGFGNTIYF. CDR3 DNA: TGTGCCAGCAGACCGACAGGGGGTTTTGGAAACACCATATATTTT.

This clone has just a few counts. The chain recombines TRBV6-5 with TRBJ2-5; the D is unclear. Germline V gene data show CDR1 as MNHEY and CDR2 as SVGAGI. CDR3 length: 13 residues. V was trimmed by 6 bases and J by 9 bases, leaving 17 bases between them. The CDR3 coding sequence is TGTGCCAGCAGCCGAATAGAAAGCACTGCCCAGTACTTC. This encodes CASSRIESTAQYF.

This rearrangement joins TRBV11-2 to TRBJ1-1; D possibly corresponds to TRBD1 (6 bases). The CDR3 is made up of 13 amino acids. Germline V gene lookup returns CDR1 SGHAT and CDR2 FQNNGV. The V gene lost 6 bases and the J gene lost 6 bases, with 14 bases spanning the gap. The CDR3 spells CASSQGRVAEAFF. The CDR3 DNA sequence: TGTGCCAGCAGTCAGGGGAGGGTGGCTGAAGCTTTCTTT.

In DNA, the CDR3 is TGTGCCAGCAGCATACAGGGTTTAGCTGGAAACACCATATATTTT. It yields the protein CASSIQGLAGNTIYF. This rearrangement joins TRBV7-2 to TRBJ1-3, with a weak D call TRBD1 (6 bases). CDR3 length: 15 amino acids. Germline V gives CDR1 SGHTA, CDR2 FQGNSA. Trimming pared 5 bases from V and 2 bases from J, leaving 13 bases between.

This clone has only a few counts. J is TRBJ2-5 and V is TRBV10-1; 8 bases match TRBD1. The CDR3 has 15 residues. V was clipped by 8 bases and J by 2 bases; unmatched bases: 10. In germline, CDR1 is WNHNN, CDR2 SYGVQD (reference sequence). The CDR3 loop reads CASPIGTGRQETQYF. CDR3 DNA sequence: TGCGCCAGCCCGATCGGGACAGGCAGACAAGAGACCCAGTACTTC.